This T cell receptor (beta chain) was captured in a study of blood T cell repertoires in COVID-19. Here immunoSEQ multiplex PCR was the method, and the copy in TCRdb shows in-frame clones only, minus some. The sample consists of 250,000 or so clones, 70% to 85% of them appearing once. This clone is a singleton in its sample. This TCR was sampled from a man older than 75 with acute or convalescent COVID-19. The sequenced material came from peripheral blood.

Here the CDR3 reads CASSLGMSGTGIYEQYF. The CDR3, as DNA: TGTGCCAGCAGCTTAGGGATGTCCGGGACTGGCATCTACGAGCAGTACTTC. The V and J genes are TRBV11-2 and TRBJ2-7; the D gene is possibly TRBD2 (6 bases). Germline CDR1 and CDR2: SGHAT and FQNNGV. Trimming removed 1 base from V and 3 bases from J, with 19 bases in between. The CDR3 totals 17 residues.